This T cell receptor (beta chain) was recovered during a study of post-analysis software for immune sequencing data. The wider study: The study covered relapsing-remitting, secondary progressive and progressive-relapsing courses of multiple sclerosis.

Points from the study as a whole: There were roughly 5 TRBV segments more frequent in patients than controls, and TRBV5-6, TRBV5-1 and TRBV20-1 were among them. Patients with multiple sclerosis recorded significantly lower normalized Chao1 diversity than controls, the study found.

The authors incorporated unique molecular identifiers into the TCR beta cDNA libraries. T cells, about 0.95 to 11 million of them, yielded 500,000 to 600,000 cDNA molecules. TCRdb re-called the PCR reads through MiXCR, storing one row per CDR3 protein. Of roughly 700,000 distinct CDR3 sequences in the sample, less than 35% are singletons; the top ten hold more than 0.45%. This clonotype was seen more than once but under ten times. Its antigen is as yet unknown. CDR1 and CDR2 from the germline V gene are MNHEY and SMNVEV (reference sequence). V was clipped by 1 base and J by 5 bases, with 15 bases between them. This CDR3 is 16 amino acids long.

This TCR derives from a girl aged 10 to 17 with multiple sclerosis. The rearrangement uses TRBV27 and TRBJ1-5; D may be TRBD1 (5 bases). The sequenced material came from blood. In DNA, the CDR3 is TGTGCCAGCAGTTTATGGGGCATTTCATCCGATCAGCCCCAGCATTTT. Translating it yields CASSLWGISSDQPQHF.